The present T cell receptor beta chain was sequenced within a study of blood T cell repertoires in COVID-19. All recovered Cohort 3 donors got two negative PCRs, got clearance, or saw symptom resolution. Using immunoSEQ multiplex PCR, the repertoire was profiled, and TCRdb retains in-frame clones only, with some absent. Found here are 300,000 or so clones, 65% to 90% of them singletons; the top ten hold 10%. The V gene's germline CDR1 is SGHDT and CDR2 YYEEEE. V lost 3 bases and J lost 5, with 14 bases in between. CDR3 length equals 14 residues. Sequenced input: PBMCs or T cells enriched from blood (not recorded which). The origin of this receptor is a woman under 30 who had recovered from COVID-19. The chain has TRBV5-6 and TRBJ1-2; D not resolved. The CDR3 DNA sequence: TGTGCCAGCAGCTGGTGGGCGGGGAAGTATGGCTACACCTTC. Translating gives CASSWWAGKYGYTF.